This T cell receptor beta chain emerged from a study of T cell changes during pregnancy in multiple sclerosis. Profiled with immunoSEQ multiplex PCR; TCRdb holds only in-frame clones, not every one. The sample includes about 36,000 clones, around 89% of them seen just once. CDR3 length: 14 amino acids. Trimming pared 2 bases from V and 5 bases from J, leaving 7 bases between. Germline V gene data show CDR1 as KGHSH and CDR2 as LQKENI. The gene calls are TRBV18 and TRBJ1-6, with D hard to call. Here the sequenced sample was CD8+ T cells from peripheral blood mononuclear cells, taken in the third trimester of pregnancy. The receptor was derived from a female donor with multiple sclerosis, enrolled in a pregnancy study. The CDR3: CASSPRQDNSPLHF. Written as DNA, the CDR3 is TGTGCCAGCTCACCAAGGCAGGATAATTCACCCCTCCACTTT. Filled out from reference TRBV18 and TRBJ1-6, the complete variable domain reads NAGVMQNPRHLVRRRGQEARLRCSPMKGHSHVYWYRQLPEEGLKFMVYLQKENIIDESGMPKERFSAEFPKEGPSILRIQQVVRGDSAAYFCASSPRQDNSPLHFGNGTRLTVT.